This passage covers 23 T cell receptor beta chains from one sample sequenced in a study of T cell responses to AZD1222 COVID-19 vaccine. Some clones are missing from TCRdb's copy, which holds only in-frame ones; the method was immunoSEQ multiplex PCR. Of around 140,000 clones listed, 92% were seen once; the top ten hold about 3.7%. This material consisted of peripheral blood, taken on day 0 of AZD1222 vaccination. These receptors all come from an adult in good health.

In DNA form, the CDR3 reads TGTGCCAGCAGCCAAGTAGATAGCGGGGGGGCCTACGAGCAGTACTTC. It codes for CASSQVDSGGAYEQYF. This chain connects TRBV4-2 to TRBJ2-7; 11 bases map to TRBD2. V shed 1 base and J 2 bases; nucleotides not matched to a gene: 4. The CDR3 extends over 16 amino acids. Germline V gene sequence: CDR1 LGHNA, CDR2 YNFKEQ.

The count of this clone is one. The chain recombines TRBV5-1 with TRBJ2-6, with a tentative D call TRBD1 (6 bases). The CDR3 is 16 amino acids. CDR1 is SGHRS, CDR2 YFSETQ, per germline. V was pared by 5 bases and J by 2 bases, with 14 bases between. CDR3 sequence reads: CASSRYSGAGANVLTF. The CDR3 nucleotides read TGCGCCAGCAGTCGTTACTCAGGGGCTGGGGCCAACGTCCTGACTTTC.

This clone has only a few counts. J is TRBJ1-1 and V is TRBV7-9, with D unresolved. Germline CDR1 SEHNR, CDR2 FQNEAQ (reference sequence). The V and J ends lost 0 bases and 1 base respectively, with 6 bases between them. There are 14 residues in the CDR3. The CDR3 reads CASSLARRNTEAFF. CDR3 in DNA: TGTGCCAGCAGCTTAGCCCGGAGGAACACTGAAGCTTTCTTT.

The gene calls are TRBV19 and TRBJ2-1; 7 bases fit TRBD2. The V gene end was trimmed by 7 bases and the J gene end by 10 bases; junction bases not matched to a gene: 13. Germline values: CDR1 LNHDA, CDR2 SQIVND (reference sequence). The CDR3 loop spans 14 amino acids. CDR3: CASTLGLPIGEQFF. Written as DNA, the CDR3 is TGTGCCAGTACCCTGGGACTACCGATCGGCGAGCAGTTCTTC.

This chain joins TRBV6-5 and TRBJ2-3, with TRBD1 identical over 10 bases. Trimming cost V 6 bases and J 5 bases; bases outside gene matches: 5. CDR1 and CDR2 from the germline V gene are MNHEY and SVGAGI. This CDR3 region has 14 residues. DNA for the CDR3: TGTGCCAGCAGCCGACAGGGGGCGCAAGATACGCAGTATTTT. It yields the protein CASSRQGAQDTQYF.

CDR3 residues: CASSYSGSSGNTIYF. The CDR3 region has the DNA TGTGCCAGCAGTTACTCCGGATCCTCTGGAAACACCATATATTTT. V gene TRBV6-5 combines with J gene TRBJ1-3; no clear D. The CDR3 sequence is 15 residues long. V lost 0 bases and J lost 0, with 6 bases in between. CDR1 is MNHEY and CDR2 is SVGAGI in the germline V gene.

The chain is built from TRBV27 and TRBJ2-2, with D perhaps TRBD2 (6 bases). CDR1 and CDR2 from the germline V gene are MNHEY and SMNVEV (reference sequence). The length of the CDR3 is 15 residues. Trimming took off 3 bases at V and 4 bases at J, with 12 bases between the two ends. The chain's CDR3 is CASSFQGGRTGELFF. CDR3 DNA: TGTGCCAGCAGTTTCCAGGGAGGTCGCACCGGGGAGCTGTTTTTT.

The CDR3 loop is CASSPRVTETQYF. Here the CDR3 DNA reads TGCGCCAGCAGCCCCCGTGTGACGGAGACCCAGTACTTC. The J gene is TRBJ2-5, the V gene TRBV5-1; the D is unclear. The germline V gene has CDR1 SGHRS and CDR2 YFSETQ. V gave up 4 bases and J gave up 5 bases, with 12 bases separating them. The CDR3 runs 13 residues.

The CDR3 protein is CSVEELAGNTEAFF. CDR3 bases: TGCAGCGTTGAAGAATTGGCGGGGAACACTGAAGCTTTCTTT. The gene calls are TRBV29-1 and TRBJ1-1; D not resolved. The germline V and J ends were trimmed by 0 bases and 1 base, with 9 bases remaining between them. CDR3 length equals 14 residues. Germline CDR1 reads SQVTM; CDR2 reads ANQGSEA.

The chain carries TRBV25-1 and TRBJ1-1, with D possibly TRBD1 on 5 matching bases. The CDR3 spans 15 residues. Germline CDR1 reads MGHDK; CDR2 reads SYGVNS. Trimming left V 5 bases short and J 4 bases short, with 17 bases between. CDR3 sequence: CASSNSVSGGTEAFF. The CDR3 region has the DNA TGTGCCAGCAGTAATTCTGTCTCCGGGGGCACTGAAGCTTTCTTT.

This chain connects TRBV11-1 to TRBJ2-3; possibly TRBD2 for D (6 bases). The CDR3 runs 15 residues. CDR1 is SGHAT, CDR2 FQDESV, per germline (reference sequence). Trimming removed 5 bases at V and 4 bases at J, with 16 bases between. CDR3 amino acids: CASSPKAGAADTQYF. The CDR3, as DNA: TGTGCCAGCAGCCCAAAAGCGGGTGCTGCAGATACGCAGTATTTT. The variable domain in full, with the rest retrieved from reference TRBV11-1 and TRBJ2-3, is EAEVAQSPRYKITEKSQAVAFWCDPISGHATLYWYRQILGQGPELLVQFQDESVVDDSQLPKDRFSAERLKGVDSTLKIQPAELGDSAMYLCASSPKAGAADTQYFGPGTRLTVL.

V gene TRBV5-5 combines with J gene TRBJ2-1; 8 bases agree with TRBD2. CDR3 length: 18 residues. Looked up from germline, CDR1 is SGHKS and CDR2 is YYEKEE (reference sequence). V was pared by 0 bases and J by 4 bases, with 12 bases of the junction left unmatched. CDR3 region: CASSLALAGAPGYNEQFF. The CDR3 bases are TGTGCCAGCAGCTTGGCCCTAGCGGGTGCCCCGGGGTACAATGAGCAGTTCTTC.

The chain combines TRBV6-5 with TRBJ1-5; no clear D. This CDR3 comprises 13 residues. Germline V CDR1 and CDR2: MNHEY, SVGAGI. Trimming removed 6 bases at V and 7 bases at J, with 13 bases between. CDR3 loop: CASRVEGSQPQHF. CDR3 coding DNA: TGTGCCAGCAGAGTCGAAGGGAGCCAGCCCCAGCATTTT.

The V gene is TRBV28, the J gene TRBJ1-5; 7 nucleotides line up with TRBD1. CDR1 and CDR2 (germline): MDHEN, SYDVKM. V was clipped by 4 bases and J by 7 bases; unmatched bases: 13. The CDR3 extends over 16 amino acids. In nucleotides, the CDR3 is TGTGCCAGCAGTTCTAGGAGGGGGCGGGGGCGACAGCCCCAGCATTTT. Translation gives CASSSRRGRGRQPQHF.

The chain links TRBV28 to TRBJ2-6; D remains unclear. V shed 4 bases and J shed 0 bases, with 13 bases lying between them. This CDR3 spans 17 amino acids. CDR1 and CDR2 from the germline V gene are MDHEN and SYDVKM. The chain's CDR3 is CASSSAPGVSGANVLTF. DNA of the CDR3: TGTGCCAGCAGTTCAGCGCCCGGAGTCTCTGGGGCCAACGTCCTGACTTTC.

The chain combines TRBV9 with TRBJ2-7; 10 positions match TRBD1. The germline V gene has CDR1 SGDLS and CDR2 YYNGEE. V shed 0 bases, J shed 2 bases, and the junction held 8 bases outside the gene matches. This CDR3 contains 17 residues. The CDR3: CASSVDPPGTGAYEQYF. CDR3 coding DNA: TGTGCCAGCAGCGTAGATCCCCCCGGGACAGGGGCCTACGAGCAGTACTTC.

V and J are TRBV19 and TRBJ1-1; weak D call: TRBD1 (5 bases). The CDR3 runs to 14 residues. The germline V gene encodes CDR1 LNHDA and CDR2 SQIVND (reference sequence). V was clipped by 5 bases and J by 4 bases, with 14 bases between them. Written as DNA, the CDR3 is TGTGCCAGTAGTGAGGCAGGGAGGGGCACTGAAGCTTTCTTT. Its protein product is CASSEAGRGTEAFF.

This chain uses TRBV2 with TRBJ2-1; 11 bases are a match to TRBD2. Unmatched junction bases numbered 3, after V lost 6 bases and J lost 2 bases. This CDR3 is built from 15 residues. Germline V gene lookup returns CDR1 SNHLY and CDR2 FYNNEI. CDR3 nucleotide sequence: TGTGCCAGCAGAGGGACTAGCGGAGCCTACAATGAGCAGTTCTTC. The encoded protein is CASRGTSGAYNEQFF. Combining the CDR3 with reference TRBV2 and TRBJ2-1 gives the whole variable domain EPEVTQTPSHQVTQMGQEVILRCVPISNHLYFYWYRQILGQKVEFLVSFYNNEISEKSEIFDDQFSVERPDGSNFTLKIRSTKLEDSAMYFCASRGTSGAYNEQFFGPGTRLTVL.

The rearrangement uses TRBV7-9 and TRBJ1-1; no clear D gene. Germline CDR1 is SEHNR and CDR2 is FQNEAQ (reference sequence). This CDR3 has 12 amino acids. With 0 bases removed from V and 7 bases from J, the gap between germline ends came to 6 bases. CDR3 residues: CASSLATNEAFF. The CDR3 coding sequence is TGTGCCAGCAGCTTAGCAACAAATGAAGCTTTCTTT. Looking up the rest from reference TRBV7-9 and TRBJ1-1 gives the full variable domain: DTGVSQNPRHKITKRGQNVTFRCDPISEHNRLYWYRQTLGQGPEFLTYFQNEAQLEKSRLLSDRFSAERPKGSFSTLEIQRTEQGDSAMYLCASSLATNEAFFGQGTRLTVV.

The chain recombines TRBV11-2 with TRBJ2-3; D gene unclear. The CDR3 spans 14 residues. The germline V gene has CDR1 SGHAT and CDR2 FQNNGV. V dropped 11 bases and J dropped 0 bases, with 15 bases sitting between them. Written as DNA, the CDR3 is TGTGCCTCCCAGACCGGACCTAGCACAGATACGCAGTATTTT. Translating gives CASQTGPSTDTQYF.

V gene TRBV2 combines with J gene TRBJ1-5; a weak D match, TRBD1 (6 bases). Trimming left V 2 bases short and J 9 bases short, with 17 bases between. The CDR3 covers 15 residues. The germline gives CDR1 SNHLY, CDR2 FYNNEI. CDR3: CASSETGSVRVPQHF. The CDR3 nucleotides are TGTGCCAGCAGTGAAACAGGGTCGGTAAGGGTGCCCCAGCATTTT. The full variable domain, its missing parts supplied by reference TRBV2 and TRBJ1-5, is EPEVTQTPSHQVTQMGQEVILRCVPISNHLYFYWYRQILGQKVEFLVSFYNNEISEKSEIFDDQFSVERPDGSNFTLKIRSTKLEDSAMYFCASSETGSVRVPQHFGDGTRLSIL.

The CDR3 nucleotides read TGTGCCAGCAGTAACTCACTCGGGGGGCGTTGGGAAAAACTGTTTTTT. It translates to CASSNSLGGRWEKLFF. The genes are TRBV11-2 and TRBJ1-4; maybe TRBD1 (6 bases). Germline CDR1 SGHAT, CDR2 FQNNGV. The CDR3 is 16 amino acids. The germline V and J ends were trimmed by 6 bases and 8 bases, with 22 bases remaining between them.

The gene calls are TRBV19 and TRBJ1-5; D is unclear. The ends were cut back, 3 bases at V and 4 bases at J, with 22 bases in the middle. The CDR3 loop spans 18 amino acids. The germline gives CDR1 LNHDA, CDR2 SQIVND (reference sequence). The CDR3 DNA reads TGTGCCAGTAGTATGGTGCGCGGGCCTAGCAGATTAAATCAGCCCCAGCATTTT. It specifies CASSMVRGPSRLNQPQHF.